One and the same sample provided the 9 T cell receptor beta chains below, sequenced in a study of shared clonotypes between healthy human individuals. Clones were read by immunoSEQ multiplex PCR, and TCRdb kept only the in-frame ones, dropping some. The sample includes around 1.5 million clones, 98% of them seen just once. Sequenced input: naive CD4+ T cells sorted from blood. The subset: CD45RA+ positively selected. The receptor source for this set is a young man in good health.

This chain joins TRBV18 and TRBJ2-7; perhaps TRBD1 as D (6 bases). The CDR3 spans 15 residues. Trimming cost V 2 bases and J 2 bases, with 13 bases left between them. The germline V gene encodes CDR1 KGHSH and CDR2 LQKENI. The CDR3 nucleotides are TGTGCCAGCTCACCAAAACAGGGAGATGCCTACGAGCAGTACTTC. Its translation is CASSPKQGDAYEQYF. The whole variable domain, filled in from reference TRBV18 and TRBJ2-7, reads NAGVMQNPRHLVRRRGQEARLRCSPMKGHSHVYWYRQLPEEGLKFMVYLQKENIIDESGMPKERFSAEFPKEGPSILRIQQVVRGDSAAYFCASSPKQGDAYEQYFGPGTRLTVT.

This chain links TRBV5-1 with TRBJ1-6; 7 nucleotides line up with TRBD1. Unmatched junction bases numbered 5, after V lost 4 bases and J lost 4 bases. The germline V gene encodes CDR1 SGHRS and CDR2 YFSETQ. CDR3 length equals 15 residues. CDR3 nucleotides: TGCGCCAGCAGCCCAGACAGGGCTTATAATTCACCCCTCCACTTT. This encodes CASSPDRAYNSPLHF.

The count of this clone is one. This chain links TRBV27 with TRBJ2-3, with D possibly TRBD2 on 6 matching bases. The V and J ends lost 10 bases and 6 bases respectively, with 17 bases between them. This CDR3 has 13 residues. CDR1 MNHEY and CDR2 SMNVEV come from the germline V gene (reference sequence). CDR3 sequence: CATSAGGRDTQYF. For the CDR3, the DNA is TGTGCCACCTCTGCAGGAGGGCGGGATACGCAGTATTTT.

The chain employs TRBV10-1 and TRBJ2-3; D is unresolved. Trimming pared 1 base from V and 3 bases from J, leaving 8 bases between. The CDR3 spans 14 residues. Per the germline V gene, CDR1 is WNHNN and CDR2 is SYGVQD (reference sequence). DNA for the CDR3: TGCGCCAGCAGTGAGTACCGACGAACAGATACGCAGTATTTT. Its protein is CASSEYRRTDTQYF.

This clone was seen once. V gene TRBV7-3 combines with J gene TRBJ2-7; either TRBD1 or TRBD2 may fit D (5 bases each). The CDR3 is 14 amino acids. V gave up 5 bases and J gave up 3 bases, with 14 bases separating them. CDR1 is SGHTA and CDR2 is FQGTGA in the germline V gene. This chain's CDR3 is CASSPGPGNYEQYF. As DNA, the CDR3 is TGTGCCAGCAGCCCGGGACCGGGCAACTACGAGCAGTACTTC.

This chain connects TRBV6-4 to TRBJ2-3, with 13 bases aligning to TRBD2. The germline V gene encodes CDR1 MRHNA and CDR2 SNTAGT. V trimming: 4 bases; J trimming: 2 bases; junction bases outside the gene matches: 3. CDR3 length: 16 amino acids. The CDR3: CASSALAGGNTDTQYF. CDR3 DNA sequence: TGTGCCAGCAGTGCACTAGCGGGGGGGAACACAGATACGCAGTATTTT.

V gene TRBV11-3 combines with J gene TRBJ2-3; possible D gene TRBD2, 6 bases. Per germline, CDR1 SGHNT and CDR2 YENEEA. Trimming left V 4 bases short and J 3 bases short, with 14 bases between. The CDR3 is 15 amino acids. Here the CDR3 reads CASSSRSGTTDTQYF. The CDR3 DNA follows: TGTGCCAGCAGCTCGCGATCGGGGACTACAGATACGCAGTATTTT.

The chain has TRBV5-1 and TRBJ2-4; no definite D call. Germline loops: CDR1 SGHRS, CDR2 YFSETQ. V lost 0 bases, J lost 6 bases, and 7 bases lay in between. This CDR3 has 13 amino acids. The CDR3 DNA sequence: TGCGCCAGCAGCTTGGGGGGTGCAAACATTCAGTACTTC. This codes for CASSLGGANIQYF.

V is TRBV10-3 and J is TRBJ2-3, with D unresolved. The V end lost 6 bases, the J end lost 1 base, and 5 bases lay between the germline ends. CDR3 length equals 12 residues. The germline gives CDR1 ENHRY, CDR2 SYGVKD. As DNA, the CDR3 is TGTGCCATCAGCCTTGGCACAGATACGCAGTATTTT. It yields the protein CAISLGTDTQYF.